This T cell receptor beta chain was captured by sequencing in a study of blood T cells in healthy people across ages. This clonotype occurred a few times. For the second PCR, which ran for about 7 to 11 cycles, a sample-barcoded 5' primer and a J-beta primer mix were used. TCRdb redid the calling of the 5' RACE reads with MiXCR, one entry per CDR3 protein. This table has 780,000 or so distinct CDR3 sequences, approximately 60% appearing once. Germline CDR1 MDHEN, CDR2 SYDVKM. The V and J ends lost 6 bases and 6 bases respectively, with 18 bases between them. The length of the CDR3 is 15 residues. V and J are TRBV28 and TRBJ2-4; D might be TRBD2 (5 bases). This receptor was identified in a middle-aged man in good health. The specimen was blood. This chain's CDR3 is CASSLVRLARNIQYF. CDR3 bases: TGTGCCAGCAGCTTGGTCAGATTAGCGCGAAACATTCAGTACTTC.